The 22 T cell receptor beta chains below come from one sample, sequenced in a study of shared clonotypes between healthy human individuals. TCRdb's table, derived via immunoSEQ multiplex PCR, lists solely in-frame clones and lacks some. The sample records roughly 1,000,000 clones, about 84% being singletons. The sample comprised memory CD4+ T cells from PBMCs. Subset specified: CD45RA-negative fraction. The receptors here all came from a young man in good health. Some clones in this sample may be carry-over from other donors' samples.

The chain links TRBV4-1 to TRBJ1-4; 7 bases fit TRBD1. Germline V gives CDR1 MGHRA, CDR2 YSYEKL. J gave up 8 bases and V 4 bases, and 7 bases lay outside the gene matches. The CDR3 length is 14 residues. CDR3 DNA: TGCGCCAGCAGCCGAGGGACAGCCTCGGAAAAACTGTTTTTT. Translated, it gives CASSRGTASEKLFF.

The genes are TRBV18 and TRBJ2-3; 14 bases match TRBD2. The germline gives CDR1 KGHSH, CDR2 LQKENI. This CDR3 has 17 amino acids. With 4 bases clipped from V and 4 bases from J, the junction kept 7 bases outside the gene matches. This CDR3 is CASSQGTSGSSADTQYF. CDR3 DNA sequence: TGTGCCAGCTCACAGGGGACTAGCGGGAGTTCCGCAGATACGCAGTATTTT.

J is TRBJ2-7 and V is TRBV19; 8 positions match TRBD2. Looked up from germline, CDR1 is LNHDA and CDR2 is SQIVND (reference sequence). The length of the CDR3 is 16 residues. The J segment lost 4 bases and the V segment lost 6 bases, leaving 14 bases of the junction unmatched. This CDR3 reads CASSHPRSGRGYEQYF. The CDR3, as DNA: TGTGCCAGTAGCCACCCGAGGAGCGGGAGAGGGTACGAGCAGTACTTC.

Turning to this clone: This specimen includes other DNA sequences encoding the same CDR3. The chain employs TRBV5-1 and TRBJ1-4; D is unclear. Per the germline V gene, CDR1 is SGHRS and CDR2 is YFSETQ. The CDR3 length is 12 residues. The V gene lost 0 bases and the J gene lost 7 bases, with 4 bases spanning the gap. CDR3 coding DNA: TGCGCCAGCAGCTTGGCTGGTGAAAAACTGTTTTTT. It codes for CASSLAGEKLFF.

The chain employs TRBV7-3 and TRBJ1-3; D remains unclear. Trimming left V 5 bases short and J 7 bases short, with 12 bases between. CDR1 and CDR2 (germline): SGHTA, FQGTGA. The CDR3 extends over 13 amino acids. As DNA, the CDR3 is TGTGCCAGCAGCCCGGTGGGCGGGAACACCATATATTTT. Translation: CASSPVGGNTIYF.

A few counts support this clone. This chain joins TRBV5-1 and TRBJ1-2; D gene uncertain. The CDR3 is 13 amino acids. V was pared by 3 bases and J by 3 bases, with 9 bases between. CDR1 and CDR2 (germline): SGHRS, YFSETQ. The CDR3 sequence is CASSYYKDYGYTF. The CDR3 nucleotides are TGCGCCAGCAGCTACTACAAGGACTATGGCTACACCTTC.

Comment on this clone: Other DNA variants within this sample encode the same CDR3. The chain employs TRBV28 and TRBJ1-5, with TRBD1 identical over 7 bases. From germline, CDR1 is MDHEN and CDR2 SYDVKM. There are 16 residues in the CDR3. V dropped 5 bases and J dropped 2; count of bases not matched to a gene: 9. CDR3 sequence reads: CASSDRDGLGNQPQHF. The CDR3, as DNA: TGTGCCAGCAGTGACAGGGATGGGTTAGGCAATCAGCCCCAGCATTTT.

The chain links TRBV5-1 to TRBJ1-4, with D perhaps matching TRBD1 (6 bases). The CDR3 is 13 residues long. Germline lookup yields CDR1 SGHRS and CDR2 YFSETQ. Trimming removed 0 bases at V and 11 bases at J, with 11 bases between. CDR3: CASSLEGQGKLFF. The CDR3, as DNA: TGCGCCAGCAGCTTGGAGGGGCAGGGGAAACTGTTTTTT.

This chain joins TRBV18 and TRBJ2-5; D is ambiguous. Germline V lookup: CDR1 KGHSH, CDR2 LQKENI. The ends were cut back, 3 bases at V and 4 bases at J, with 12 bases in the middle. This CDR3 is 14 amino acids long. This chain's CDR3 is CASSPFGAGETQYF. CDR3 sequence (DNA): TGTGCCAGCTCACCGTTTGGTGCAGGAGAGACCCAGTACTTC.

This clone occurred once. The DNA of the CDR3 is TGCGCCAGCAGCTTGGCCTTACAGGCACAAGAGACCCAGTACTTC. This sequence encodes CASSLALQAQETQYF. This sequence joins TRBV5-1 and TRBJ2-5; D is possibly TRBD1 (5 bases). The CDR3 extends over 15 amino acids. Trimming took 0 bases from V and 2 from J, leaving 11 bases between them. Germline V gene sequence: CDR1 SGHRS, CDR2 YFSETQ.

The V and J genes are TRBV7-8 and TRBJ2-4; D might be TRBD1 (5 bases). Trimming stripped 5 bases from V and 0 bases from J, with 17 bases between. CDR1 and CDR2 (germline): SGHVS, FQNEAQ. The CDR3 spans 17 residues. CDR3 in amino acids: CASSERRQNLAKNIQYF. CDR3 in DNA: TGTGCCAGCAGCGAAAGGAGACAGAACTTAGCCAAAAACATTCAGTACTTC.

This clone was found once. The chain uses TRBV6-6 and TRBJ2-2; D remains ambiguous. Per germline, CDR1 MNHNY and CDR2 SVGAGI (reference sequence). The CDR3 length is 15 residues. The V and J ends lost 5 bases and 2 bases respectively, with 12 bases between them. CDR3 in amino acids: CASSPYGRNTGELFF. Here the CDR3 DNA reads TGTGCCAGCAGTCCTTACGGCCGCAACACCGGGGAGCTGTTTTTT.

The chain carries TRBV21-1 and TRBJ2-1; the DNA was not used to check the table's D call, TRBD2. TRBV21-1 is a known pseudogene. This CDR3 comprises 16 residues. CDR3 in amino acids: CASSKGRPRTDNEQFF. As DNA, the CDR3 is TGTGCCAGCAGCAAAGGGAGGCCTAGAACAGACAATGAGCAGTTCTTC.

The chain joins TRBV5-1 to TRBJ1-1; D uncertain. V shed 0 bases and J shed 7 bases, with 10 bases lying between them. The CDR3 is 13 residues long. CDR1 SGHRS and CDR2 YFSETQ come from the germline V gene. The DNA for the CDR3 is TGCGCCAGCAGCTTGGGGGCCAGAAGTGAAGCTTTCTTT. As protein: CASSLGARSEAFF.

The rearrangement uses TRBV5-4 and TRBJ2-1, with 7 nucleotides matching TRBD1. The CDR3 loop spans 14 amino acids. Germline CDR1 SGHNT, CDR2 YYREEE (reference sequence). The junction had 11 bases not matched to a gene; V was cut back by 5 bases and J by 9 bases. The CDR3 coding sequence is TGTGCCAGCAGGTTTACAGGGGTGATCACTGAGCAGTTCTTC. Residues: CASRFTGVITEQFF.

The sample holds a few counts of this clone. The V call is TRBV19, the J call TRBJ2-2, with D possibly being TRBD2 (5 bases). The V and J ends lost 5 bases and 2 bases respectively, with 9 bases between them. This CDR3 contains 14 residues. Germline assignment: CDR1 LNHDA and CDR2 SQIVND (reference sequence). The CDR3 region is CASSEGFNTGELFF. CDR3 bases: TGTGCCAGTAGTGAGGGCTTTAACACCGGGGAGCTGTTTTTT.

On this clone: Additional DNA sequences in this sample encode the identical CDR3. V is TRBV27 and J is TRBJ2-2; D is unresolved. The germline V gene encodes CDR1 MNHEY and CDR2 SMNVEV (reference sequence). This CDR3 comprises 13 residues. V lost 3 bases and J 6 bases, leaving 8 bases between the germline ends. CDR3: CASSLWPAGELFF. DNA of the CDR3: TGTGCCAGCAGTTTGTGGCCCGCCGGGGAGCTGTTTTTT.

Notes on this clone: A far larger clone is only one base removed, so a read error is likely. Other DNA sequences from this sample encode an identical CDR3 as well. The gene calls are TRBV29-1 and TRBJ2-7, with D possibly TRBD1 on 6 matching bases. V was clipped by 7 bases and J by 2 bases, with 9 bases between them. Germline CDR1 and CDR2: SQVTM and ANQGSEA. The CDR3 extends over 11 amino acids. CDR3 sequence (DNA): TGCAGCGCCAGACAGGCCTACGAGCAGTACTTC. It is translated as CSARQAYEQYF.

The V call is TRBV19, the J call TRBJ1-2, with 9 bases that match TRBD1. The CDR3 loop spans 13 amino acids. Germline V gives CDR1 LNHDA, CDR2 SQIVND (reference sequence). The trim removed 11 bases at V and 5 bases at J, leaving 9 bases unmatched. CDR3 DNA: TGTGCCTGTACCTTAGGACAGGGGTATGGCTACACCTTC. Its protein product is CACTLGQGYGYTF.

The V gene is TRBV6-6, the J gene TRBJ2-3; 12 bases align to TRBD2. This CDR3 comprises 15 residues. CDR1 and CDR2 (germline): MNHNY, SVGAGI (reference sequence). Germline trimming cut 5 bases from V and 5 bases from J; bases unmatched to any gene: 5. The CDR3 bases are TGTGCCAGCAGTCCTAGCGGGAGGGGGGGAGATACGCAGTATTTT. It codes for CASSPSGRGGDTQYF.

This clone was observed a handful of times. The chain carries TRBV21-1 and TRBJ2-7; the table calls TRBD1, which could not be checked here. TRBV21-1 constitutes a pseudogene. This CDR3 has 15 amino acids. The CDR3 region has the DNA TGTGCCAGCAGAAGGGGGGGACAGGGCCACTACGAGCAGTACTTC. Amino acids: CASRRGGQGHYEQYF.

V gene TRBV11-3 combines with J gene TRBJ1-1; D is possibly TRBD1 (6 bases). The CDR3 is 15 residues long. The V end lost 2 bases, the J end lost 2 bases, and 12 bases lay between the germline ends. Germline CDR1 SGHNT, CDR2 YENEEA. CDR3 coding DNA: TGTGCCAGCAGCTTATCTGGACAGAGTAACACTGAAGCTTTCTTT. Translated: CASSLSGQSNTEAFF.